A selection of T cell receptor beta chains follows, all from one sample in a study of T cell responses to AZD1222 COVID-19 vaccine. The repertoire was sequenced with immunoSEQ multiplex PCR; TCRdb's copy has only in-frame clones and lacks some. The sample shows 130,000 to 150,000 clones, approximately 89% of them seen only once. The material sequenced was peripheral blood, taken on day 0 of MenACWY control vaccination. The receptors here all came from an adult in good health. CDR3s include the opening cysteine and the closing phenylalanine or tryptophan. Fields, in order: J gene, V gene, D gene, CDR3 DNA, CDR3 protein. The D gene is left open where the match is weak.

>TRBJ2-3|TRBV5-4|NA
TGTGCCAGCAGCTTGGGCTCTCTACCCACAGATACGCAGTATTTT
CASSLGSLPTDTQYF
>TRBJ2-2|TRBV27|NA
TGTGCCAGCAGTTCCCTGGGCCTCACCGGGGAGCTGTTTTTT
CASSSLGLTGELFF
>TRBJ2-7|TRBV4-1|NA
TGCGCCAGCAGCCTCAATGGTTACTACGAGCAGTACTTC
CASSLNGYYEQYF
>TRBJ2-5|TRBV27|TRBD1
TGTGCCAGCAGTTTAAGCCCCGGGACAGTCGCGAAGACCCAGTACTTC
CASSLSPGTVAKTQYF
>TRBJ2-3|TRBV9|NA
TGTGCCAGCAGCGTAGGGCTTTCGGGCGGCTCAGCTACGCAGTATTTT
CASSVGLSGGSATQYF
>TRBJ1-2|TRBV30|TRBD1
TGTGCCTGGAGTGTACAGGGGGGAAACTATGGCTACACCTTC
CAWSVQGGNYGYTF
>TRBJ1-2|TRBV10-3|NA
TGTGCCATCAGTGAGTCGGAGGGCCGCTCTGGGGGCTACACCTTC
CAISESEGRSGGYTF
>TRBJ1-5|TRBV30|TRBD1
TGTGCCTGGAGTGTACGGGACAGGGACAATCAGCCCCAGCATTTT
CAWSVRDRDNQPQHF
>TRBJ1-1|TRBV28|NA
TGTGCCAGCAACCCGTGGGGGTTTTTCACTGAAGCTTTCTTT
CASNPWGFFTEAFF
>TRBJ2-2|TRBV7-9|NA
TGTGCCAGCAGCCGATTCATGGGTTACGCGAACACCGGGGAGCTGTTTTTT
CASSRFMGYANTGELFF
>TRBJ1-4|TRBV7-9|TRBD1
TGTGCCAGCAGCCCGCGAGGGGACAGGGGGCCTAAGGAAAAACTGTTTTTT
CASSPRGDRGPKEKLFF
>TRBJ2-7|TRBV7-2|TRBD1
TGTGCCAGCAGCTTCGCCGGGACAGAGTCCTACGAGCAGTACTTC
CASSFAGTESYEQYF
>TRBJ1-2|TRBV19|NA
TGTGCCAGTAGTCGGACGGCTAGACTCTATGGCTACACCTTC
CASSRTARLYGYTF
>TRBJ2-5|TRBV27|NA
TGTGCCAGCAGTTGGGGGGCTTCGGAGACCCAGTACTTC
CASSWGASETQYF